The source of this T cell receptor beta chain is a study of cytomegalovirus exposure and HLA in healthy donors. Study results and caveats: A later analysis by the authors found several of the most significant clusters apparently linked to common viral pathogens. An analysis done earlier found most TCR beta V segments productive about 87% or about 30% of the time.

Of note for this clone: Its target is unknown.

Donors in the study were healthy people who gave bone marrow. The V gene's germline CDR1 is SGHNT and CDR2 YYREEE (reference sequence). There are 15 residues in the CDR3. The PCR employed 60 Vbeta primers together with 13 Jbeta primers. This table comes from immunoSEQ multiplex PCR, and its TCRdb copy is limited to in-frame clones, with some not included. The sample yields some 190,000 clones, 80% seen once. The sample was PBMCs. The clonotype originates from a girl aged 5 to 17 in good health and CMV-seropositive. The chain has TRBV5-4 and TRBJ2-5, with a weak D call TRBD1 (6 bases). The end of the DNA fits TRBJ2-7 better, so the J call may be wrong. CDR3 sequence reads: CASSPSATGNYEQYF. For the CDR3, the DNA is TGTGCCAGCAGCCCAAGCGCGACAGGTAACTACGAGCAGTACTTC.